The rows below give T cell receptor beta chains drawn from one sample of a study of OX40 agonist ivuxolimab in advanced cancers. Sequencing used immunoSEQ multiplex PCR; TCRdb keeps in-frame clones, though not all of them. This table has tens of thousands of clones, 85% to 90% appearing once. The sample here was CD4+ or CD8+ T cells sorted from blood, taken in a trial of the OX40 agonist ivuxolimab. Receptors were obtained from an adult with an advanced solid tumor such as melanoma, head and neck, liver or kidney cancer. The CDR3 runs from the conserved cysteine through the conserved F or W. Fields, in order: V gene, D gene, J gene, clone size, CDR3 DNA, CDR3 protein. A D gene is named only where the DNA matches it firmly. Clone sizes are given selectively: once, few, many, or a class where the clone is expanded.

V: TRBV6-6; D: -; J: TRBJ2-3; size: -; DNA: TGTGCCAGCAGTTACAGGGGCACAGATACGCAGTATTTT; CDR3: CASSYRGTDTQYF
V: TRBV28; D: -; J: TRBJ2-2; size: few; DNA: TGTGCCAGCAGAACCCCTGGGACCGGGGAGCTGTTTTTT; CDR3: CASRTPGTGELFF
V: TRBV30; D: TRBD1; J: TRBJ2-5; size: -; DNA: TGTGCCTGGACTAGAACAGGGGTGTGGGAGACCCAGTACTTC; CDR3: CAWTRTGVWETQYF
V: TRBV21-1; D: -; J: TRBJ2-2; size: -; DNA: TGTGCCAGCAGTGGACTCAAAAGCACCGGGACTCTTTCCCCAGAGACCGGGGAGCTGTTTTTT; CDR3: CASSGLKSTGTLSPETGELFF
V: TRBV5-6; D: -; J: TRBJ2-7; size: -; DNA: TGTGCCAGCAGCTTGTTGAGAGGAGACTCCTACGAGCGGTACTTC; CDR3: CASSLLRGDSYERYF
V: TRBV7-9; D: TRBD2; J: TRBJ2-1; size: few; DNA: TGTGCCACCTTCGGGCGGGAGGGCCCTAATGAGCAGTTCTTC; CDR3: CATFGREGPNEQFF
V: TRBV19; D: -; J: TRBJ2-3; size: -; DNA: TGTGCCAGTAGTGTGGACTTCACAGATACGCAGTATTTT; CDR3: CASSVDFTDTQYF
V: TRBV10-3; D: -; J: TRBJ2-7; size: -; DNA: TGTGCCATCAGTGGAATGATACTCCCTGGTATCCACGAGCAGTACTTC; CDR3: CAISGMILPGIHEQYF
V: TRBV5-4; D: -; J: TRBJ2-5; size: -; DNA: TGTGCCAGCAGCTTTAATGGAGAGACCCAGTACTTC; CDR3: CASSFNGETQYF
V: TRBV30; D: -; J: TRBJ2-5; size: -; DNA: TGTGCCTGGAGTTCGATTAGCAGGGGGACCCAGTACTTC; CDR3: CAWSSISRGTQYF
V: TRBV5-6; D: -; J: TRBJ1-1; size: -; DNA: TGTGCCAGCAGCTTGGTAGGGAAGAAGGGTGAAGCTTTCTTT; CDR3: CASSLVGKKGEAFF
V: TRBV2; D: TRBD2; J: TRBJ2-3; size: once; DNA: TGTGCCAGCAGTGTATTACTAGCGGCAACAGATACGCAGTATTTT; CDR3: CASSVLLAATDTQYF
V: TRBV18; D: -; J: TRBJ1-1; size: -; DNA: TGTGCCAGCTCACTTGATATTAACACTGAAGCTTTCTTT; CDR3: CASSLDINTEAFF
V: TRBV6-1; D: TRBD2; J: TRBJ2-5; size: once; DNA: TGTGCCAGCAGTCGGACTAGACAAGAGACCCAGTACTTC; CDR3: CASSRTRQETQYF
V: TRBV20-1; D: -; J: TRBJ1-5; size: -; DNA: TGCAGTGCAGAACCTCAGCCCCAGCATTTT; CDR3: CSAEPQPQHF
V: TRBV15; D: -; J: TRBJ2-5; size: once; DNA: TGTGCCACCAGCAGAGATTGGCGCAGGGCACCAGAGACCCAGTACTTC; CDR3: CATSRDWRRAPETQYF
V: TRBV7-9; D: -; J: TRBJ2-3; size: -; DNA: TGTGCCAGCAGCTTAACCGCTAGCACAGATACGCAGTATTTT; CDR3: CASSLTASTDTQYF
V: TRBV29-1; D: TRBD2; J: TRBJ2-1; size: -; DNA: TGCAGCGCGGGACTAGCGGGACAAACCGAGCAGTTCTTC; CDR3: CSAGLAGQTEQFF
V: TRBV5-1; D: -; J: TRBJ1-1; size: -; DNA: TGCGCCAGCAAAAGGGGTCTGAACACTGAAGCTTTCTTT; CDR3: CASKRGLNTEAFF
V: TRBV5-1; D: -; J: TRBJ1-4; size: -; DNA: TGCGCCAGCAGCCTACAGGGTGGCGATGAAAAACTGTTTTTT; CDR3: CASSLQGGDEKLFF
V: TRBV9; D: -; J: TRBJ2-7; size: -; DNA: TGTGCCAGCAGCCCAGACAGGTTTCCCTACGAGCAGTACTTC; CDR3: CASSPDRFPYEQYF
V: TRBV6-1; D: TRBD1; J: TRBJ2-3; size: -; DNA: TGTGCCAGCGAAAGGGGGCGCACAGATACGCAGTATTTT; CDR3: CASERGRTDTQYF
V: TRBV9; D: -; J: TRBJ2-3; size: -; DNA: TGTGCCAGCAGCGTGCAAGCGTCCAGAGGCACAGATACGCAGTATTTT; CDR3: CASSVQASRGTDTQYF
V: TRBV19; D: -; J: TRBJ2-5; size: once; DNA: TGTGCCAGTAGTATACAGGGGGGATTCGGAGAGACCCAGTACTTC; CDR3: CASSIQGGFGETQYF
V: TRBV6-5; D: TRBD2; J: TRBJ2-1; size: -; DNA: TGTGCCAGCAGAGCAGCTAGCGGGAACGCTTTGTTCTTC; CDR3: CASRAASGNALFF
V: TRBV28; D: -; J: TRBJ1-4; size: once; DNA: TGTGCCAGCAGAGGTGGGAATGAAAAACTGTTTTTT; CDR3: CASRGGNEKLFF
V: TRBV5-1; D: -; J: TRBJ2-5; size: -; DNA: TGCGCCAGCAGCTTGGCTTGGGAGACCCAGTACTTC; CDR3: CASSLAWETQYF
V: TRBV2; D: TRBD1; J: TRBJ2-5; size: once; DNA: TGTGCCAGCACGGGACAGGGGGCCGGGGCCCAGTACTTC; CDR3: CASTGQGAGAQYF
V: TRBV30; D: -; J: TRBJ1-6; size: -; DNA: TGTGCCTGGACCAGATCGAGCAATTCACCCCTCCACTTT; CDR3: CAWTRSSNSPLHF
V: TRBV9; D: TRBD2; J: TRBJ2-1; size: -; DNA: TGTGCCAGCAGCCCCCGACTAGCGGGAACCTACAATGAGCAGTTCTTC; CDR3: CASSPRLAGTYNEQFF
V: TRBV9; D: TRBD2; J: TRBJ2-3; size: -; DNA: TGTGCCAGCAGCCCCCGACTAGCGGGAACAGATACGCAGTATTTT; CDR3: CASSPRLAGTDTQYF
V: TRBV10-3; D: TRBD2; J: TRBJ2-3; size: -; DNA: TGTGCCATCAGTAGAGCTCCGACTAGCGGTCACACAGATACGCAGTATTTT; CDR3: CAISRAPTSGHTDTQYF
V: TRBV5-1; D: TRBD2; J: TRBJ2-3; size: once; DNA: TGCGCCAGCAGCCCCTTGACTAGCGGGAGAGGGGCAGATACGCAGTATTTT; CDR3: CASSPLTSGRGADTQYF
V: TRBV27; D: -; J: TRBJ2-7; size: -; DNA: TGTGCCAGCAGTCCCACAGCCAACCCGAACTACGAGCAGTACTTC; CDR3: CASSPTANPNYEQYF
V: TRBV6-5; D: -; J: TRBJ1-1; size: -; DNA: TGTGCCAGTCAGCCGTCGGGGAACACTGAAGCTTTCTTT; CDR3: CASQPSGNTEAFF
V: TRBV9; D: -; J: TRBJ2-3; size: -; DNA: TGTGCCAGCAGCCAGGGAGGCACAGATACGCAGTATTTT; CDR3: CASSQGGTDTQYF
V: TRBV7-3; D: -; J: TRBJ1-1; size: -; DNA: TGTGCCAGCAGCTTAAAAGGGGGCACTGAAGCTTTCTTT; CDR3: CASSLKGGTEAFF
V: TRBV9; D: -; J: TRBJ2-2; size: -; DNA: TGTGCCAGCAGCGTAGCTACCAACACCGGGGAGCTGTTTTTT; CDR3: CASSVATNTGELFF
V: TRBV5-4; D: -; J: TRBJ2-2; size: few; DNA: TGTGCCAGCAGCTTGGCGGGTCAGATGATAGGGGAGCTGTTTTTT; CDR3: CASSLAGQMIGELFF
V: TRBV2; D: -; J: TRBJ1-5; size: few; DNA: TGTGCCAGCAGTAGGGACGGTAGCAATCAGCCCCAGCATTTT; CDR3: CASSRDGSNQPQHF
V: TRBV11-3; D: -; J: TRBJ2-7; size: -; DNA: TGTGCCAGCAGCCGATCGGAAACCTACGAGCAGTACTTC; CDR3: CASSRSETYEQYF
V: TRBV5-4; D: TRBD1; J: TRBJ2-7; size: -; DNA: TGTGCCAGCAGCTTGGAGTGGACAGGGGGCTTCGACGAGCAGTACTTC; CDR3: CASSLEWTGGFDEQYF
V: TRBV28; D: -; J: TRBJ2-1; size: -; DNA: TGTGCCAGCAGTCCCGGGACTCCGTCTGGCGAGCAGTTCTTC; CDR3: CASSPGTPSGEQFF
V: TRBV7-7; D: -; J: TRBJ2-5; size: once; DNA: TGTGCTTCCGCGACGGGACCCAAAGAGACCCAGTACTTC; CDR3: CASATGPKETQYF
V: TRBV15; D: TRBD1; J: TRBJ1-1; size: -; DNA: TGTGCCACCAGCACGAAGCGGACAGGGGGAGGTGAAGCTTTCTTT; CDR3: CATSTKRTGGGEAFF
V: TRBV15; D: -; J: TRBJ2-3; size: -; DNA: TGTGCCACCAGCACCGGCCTGCGGGGAGGCACAGATACGCAGTATTTT; CDR3: CATSTGLRGGTDTQYF
V: TRBV6-5; D: -; J: TRBJ2-5; size: -; DNA: TGTGCCAGCAGTGGCAGGGGCCAAGAGACCCAGTACTTC; CDR3: CASSGRGQETQYF
V: TRBV14; D: TRBD1; J: TRBJ2-7; size: -; DNA: TGTGCCAGCAGCCAAGATTATTCGACAGGGAGCTCCTACGAGCAGTACTTC; CDR3: CASSQDYSTGSSYEQYF
V: TRBV5-1; D: -; J: TRBJ2-7; size: -; DNA: TGCGCCAGCAGCTTGGACGGGGTCAGGGTATACGAGCAGTACTTC; CDR3: CASSLDGVRVYEQYF
V: TRBV11-2; D: -; J: TRBJ2-5; size: -; DNA: TGTGCCAGCAGCCTTTTTGAGACCCAGTACTTC; CDR3: CASSLFETQYF
V: TRBV29-1; D: TRBD1; J: TRBJ2-6; size: -; DNA: TGCAGCGTCTCCGGGACAGGGTCGGCTGGGGCCAACGTCCTGACTTTC; CDR3: CSVSGTGSAGANVLTF